The next 29 T cell receptor beta chains were all read from a single sample in a study of blood T cells in healthy people across ages. A J-beta primer mix and a sample-barcoded 5' primer were used in a second PCR of roughly 6 to 11 cycles. TCRdb ran MiXCR on the 5' RACE reads and lists one entry per CDR3 protein. The sample contains roughly 680,000 distinct CDR3 sequences, 21% of which appear only once. Sequenced input: blood. The receptor set was obtained from a man between 65 and 85 years old in good health.

The J gene is TRBJ2-5, the V gene TRBV5-1; either TRBD1 or TRBD2 may fit D (5 bases each). The closer fit of TRBJ2-1 to the DNA end suggests the J call may be wrong. The CDR3 runs to 15 residues. The V gene's germline CDR1 is SGHRS and CDR2 YFSETQ. The DNA of the CDR3 is TGCGCCAGCAGCCCCGGGGACCGGGGTGGGAATGAGCAGTTCTTC. Protein sequence: CASSPGDRGGNEQFF.

This clonotype has more than one count but fewer than ten. This chain connects TRBV20-1 to TRBJ2-5, with unresolved D. The J call could be wrong; TRBJ2-1 is a better fit for the DNA end. This CDR3 region has 16 residues. Germline V lookup: CDR1 DFQATT, CDR2 SNEGSKA (reference sequence). This CDR3 is CSAREGPRSRVDEQFF. The CDR3 nucleotides read TGCAGTGCTAGAGAGGGTCCCCGAAGTAGAGTCGATGAGCAGTTCTTC.

The CDR3 sequence: CSVTDNEQFF. DNA for the CDR3: TGCAGCGTCACCGACAATGAGCAGTTCTTC. The rearrangement joins TRBV29-1 to TRBJ2-1; D is ambiguous. The CDR3 sequence is 10 residues long. Trimming took 6 bases from V and 5 from J, leaving 5 bases between them. From germline, CDR1 is SQVTM and CDR2 ANQGSEA.

This clonotype came up a few times. The chain joins TRBV29-1 to TRBJ2-7; 10 nucleotides align to TRBD2. Trimming took 6 bases from V and 4 from J; bases not matched to a gene: 6. The CDR3 extends over 13 amino acids. Germline V lookup: CDR1 SQVTM, CDR2 ANQGSEA. The DNA for the CDR3 is TGCAGCGTGGAACTAGCGGGACATTACGAGCAGTACTTC. Its translation: CSVELAGHYEQYF.

This clonotype was seen a handful of times. V gene TRBV7-2 combines with J gene TRBJ2-4; D gene unclear. The germline gives CDR1 SGHTA, CDR2 FQGNSA. CDR3 length: 16 amino acids. V was cut by 1 base and J by 0 bases, with 10 bases left in between. CDR3 in DNA: TGTGCCAGCAGCTTAGGGCCAAATCCAGCCAAAAACATTCAGTACTTC. This encodes CASSLGPNPAKNIQYF.

In its sample, this clonotype was seen a few times. This chain uses TRBV5-6 with TRBJ2-5; D possibly corresponds to TRBD1 (5 bases). Trimming pared 2 bases from V and 4 bases from J, leaving 12 bases between. Per germline, CDR1 SGHDT and CDR2 YYEEEE. The CDR3 has 14 amino acids. For the CDR3, the DNA is TGTGCCAGCAGCTTCCGACAGAGAGGAGAGACCCAGTACTTC. This translates into CASSFRQRGETQYF.

This clonotype was observed a few times. The chain is built from TRBV9 and TRBJ2-3; tentative D call: TRBD1 (5 bases). The V gene lost 3 bases and the J gene lost 9 bases, with 17 bases spanning the gap. The CDR3 totals 14 residues. CDR1 and CDR2 from the germline V gene are SGDLS and YYNGEE. CDR3 bases: TGTGCCAGCAGCGAGGGGCCGGGTTCAAGGACGCAGTATTTT. Protein sequence: CASSEGPGSRTQYF.

This clonotype was counted only a few times. V is TRBV5-1 and J is TRBJ2-7; no reliable D call. The V and J ends lost 5 bases and 2 bases respectively, with 14 bases between them. Germline V gene lookup returns CDR1 SGHRS and CDR2 YFSETQ. There are 14 residues in the CDR3. CDR3: CASRYEPETYEQYF. The DNA for the CDR3 is TGCGCCAGCAGGTATGAACCAGAAACCTACGAGCAGTACTTC.

This clonotype has just a few counts. V gene TRBV7-9 combines with J gene TRBJ2-4, with D perhaps matching TRBD2 (6 bases). The germline V gene encodes CDR1 SEHNR and CDR2 FQNEAQ (reference sequence). Trimming cost V 4 bases and J 3 bases, with 13 bases left between them. The CDR3 is made up of 15 amino acids. CDR3 nucleotides: TGTGCCAGCAGCTGGGCACAGGACTACAAAAACATTCAGTACTTC. Translating gives CASSWAQDYKNIQYF. The whole variable domain, remainder taken from reference TRBV7-9 and TRBJ2-4, is DTGVSQNPRHKITKRGQNVTFRCDPISEHNRLYWYRQTLGQGPEFLTYFQNEAQLEKSRLLSDRFSAERPKGSFSTLEIQRTEQGDSAMYLCASSWAQDYKNIQYFGAGTRLSVL.

The sample holds a few counts of this clonotype. V gene TRBV20-1 combines with J gene TRBJ1-1; D perhaps matches TRBD1 (6 bases). Trimming pared 5 bases from V and 0 bases from J, leaving 19 bases between. Per germline, CDR1 DFQATT and CDR2 SNEGSKA (reference sequence). There are 16 residues in the CDR3. CDR3 sequence: CSADRDRSWMNTEAFF. The CDR3 nucleotides are TGCAGTGCTGATCGAGACAGGAGTTGGATGAACACTGAAGCTTTCTTT.

In the case of this clonotype: The final CDR3 position lacks the conserved phenylalanine or tryptophan, pointing to a likely read error. No DNA is shown, since the ends of the CDR3 on it are uncertain; the CDR3 is the one TCRdb lists. The CDR3 protein is CASYTGAKLVI. The chain carries TRBV2 and TRBJ2-4; the DNA was not used to check the table's D call, TRBD1. The CDR3 comprises 11 residues, both ends counted. Germline CDR1 reads SNHLY; CDR2 reads FYNNEI.

CDR3 sequence (DNA): TGTGCCATCAGCCCGACAGGGAAGGAGACCCAGTACTTC. Residues: CAISPTGKETQYF. V usage is TRBV10-3 and J usage is TRBJ2-5; 7 nucleotides line up with TRBD1. V shed 6 bases and J 5 bases; nucleotides not matched to a gene: 6. Germline V gene sequence: CDR1 ENHRY, CDR2 SYGVKD. The CDR3 is made up of 13 amino acids.

This clonotype was detected only a few times. The genes are TRBV12-3 or TRBV12-4 and TRBJ2-1, with 8 positions matching TRBD2. Trimming at V came to 3 bases and at J to 12 bases, leaving 16 bases not matched to a gene. The length of the CDR3 is 16 residues. In DNA, the CDR3 is TGTGCCAGCAGTTTGATACTAGCGGCCAAAGCCGATGGGCAGTTCTTC. Protein: CASSLILAAKADGQFF.

This clonotype was observed a few times. The chain has TRBV12-3 or TRBV12-4 and TRBJ1-2; 8 bases fit TRBD1. V trimming: 5 bases; J trimming: 4 bases; junction bases outside the gene matches: 6. The CDR3 extends over 14 amino acids. The chain's CDR3 is CASSPTGGAYGYTF. In DNA form, the CDR3 reads TGTGCCAGCAGTCCAACAGGGGGGGCCTATGGCTACACCTTC.

The chain couples TRBV28 to TRBJ2-5, with 7 bases identical to TRBD2. The CDR3 spans 14 residues. J gave up 4 bases and V 8 bases, and 10 bases lay outside the gene matches. The germline V gene encodes CDR1 MDHEN and CDR2 SYDVKM. The CDR3 DNA sequence: TGTGCCAGCCTATCCGTGACTAGCCCAGAGACCCAGTACTTC. It specifies CASLSVTSPETQYF.

The gene calls are TRBV6-2 or TRBV6-3 and TRBJ2-4; D not certain. V gave up 5 bases and J gave up 1 base, with 15 bases separating them. The CDR3 extends over 16 amino acids. CDR1 is MNHEY and CDR2 is SVGEGT in the germline V gene. The CDR3 loop reads CASSLPGTAAKNIQYF. As DNA, the CDR3 is TGTGCCAGCAGTCTACCAGGCACCGCCGCCAAAAACATTCAGTACTTC.

This clonotype was seen more than once but under ten times. This rearrangement joins TRBV7-9 to TRBJ2-1; perhaps TRBD2 as D (6 bases). Trimming removed 5 bases from V and 8 bases from J, with 13 bases in between. The CDR3 length is 13 residues. Germline CDR1 is SEHNR and CDR2 is FQNEAQ (reference sequence). CDR3 in amino acids: CASSGRWDDEQFF. CDR3 DNA: TGTGCCAGCAGCGGGAGGTGGGACGATGAGCAGTTCTTC.

This sequence joins TRBV12-5 and TRBJ2-5; a possible D gene is TRBD2 (6 bases). The CDR3 spans 16 residues. The germline CDR1 and CDR2 sequences are LGHNT and FRNRAP. Trimming stripped 0 bases from V and 5 bases from J, with 16 bases between. CDR3 sequence: CASGLVRSGVRETQYF. CDR3 nucleotides: TGTGCTAGTGGTTTGGTACGTTCGGGAGTACGGGAGACCCAGTACTTC.

A word on this clonotype: A much bigger clone sits one base away, suggesting this may be a read error. This sequence joins TRBV4-2 and TRBJ2-5, with a weak D call TRBD2 (5 bases). The germline CDR1 and CDR2 sequences are LGHNA and YNFKEQ. This CDR3 spans 16 amino acids. Trimming took 4 bases from V and 9 from J, leaving 24 bases between them. CDR3 sequence: CASSPQGWQSEEAQYF. DNA of the CDR3: TGTGCCAGCAGCCCTCAAGGGTGGCAGTCCGAGGAGGCCCAGTACTTC.

This clonotype was seen once. The chain joins TRBV12-3 or TRBV12-4 to TRBJ2-5, with 7 bases aligning to TRBD2. The CDR3 contains 17 residues. Germline trimming cut 7 bases from V and 4 bases from J; bases unmatched to any gene: 18. In DNA, the CDR3 is TGTGCCAGCACCGAAGGGGCGAAGTGGACTAGGCGAGAGACCCAGTACTTC. Its translation: CASTEGAKWTRRETQYF.

The V gene is TRBV6-2 or TRBV6-3, the J gene TRBJ2-3; D is uncertain. The CDR3 loop spans 14 amino acids. Germline values: CDR1 MNHEY, CDR2 SVGEGT. The V end lost 2 bases, the J end lost 2 bases, and 8 bases lay between the germline ends. CDR3 DNA sequence: TGTGCCAGCAGTTACGGACGATACACAGATACGCAGTATTTT. Protein sequence: CASSYGRYTDTQYF.

The V call is TRBV7-2, the J call TRBJ2-2, with D maybe TRBD2 (6 bases). CDR3 length: 17 residues. Per the germline V gene, CDR1 is SGHTA and CDR2 is FQGNSA. Trimming cost V 5 bases and J 0 bases, with 16 bases left between them. The CDR3 nucleotides read TGTGCCAGCAGCAACCGACACGGGAGTACGAACACCGGGGAGCTGTTTTTT. Translating it yields CASSNRHGSTNTGELFF.

The rearrangement joins TRBV12-5 to TRBJ1-5, with 8 bases matching TRBD1. Looked up from germline, CDR1 is LGHNT and CDR2 is FRNRAP. Losses at the gene ends were 4 bases for V and 2 bases for J; bases not matched to a gene: 1. This CDR3 has 14 amino acids. The CDR3 DNA follows: TGTGCTAGTGGTTCGGGACAGGGCAATCAGCCCCAGCATTTT. Protein product: CASGSGQGNQPQHF.

V gene TRBV5-1 combines with J gene TRBJ2-5, with 11 bases that match TRBD2. CDR1 and CDR2 from the germline V gene are SGHRS and YFSETQ. Germline trimming cut 4 bases from V and 2 bases from J; bases unmatched to any gene: 7. The CDR3 loop spans 16 amino acids. The CDR3 DNA sequence: TGCGCCAGCAGCCCCCATAGCGGGAGGGCACAAGAGACCCAGTACTTC. This encodes CASSPHSGRAQETQYF.

The rearrangement joins TRBV7-3 to TRBJ2-2, with 8 nucleotides matching TRBD1. The CDR3 is 17 residues long. Germline CDR1 and CDR2: SGHTA and FQGTGA. With 3 bases clipped from V and 4 bases from J, the junction kept 10 bases outside the gene matches. The CDR3 DNA reads TGTGCCAGCAGCTTCATCGGTCAGGGGGCGCTCACCGGGGAGCTGTTTTTT. It encodes CASSFIGQGALTGELFF.

J is TRBJ2-5 and V is TRBV14; D remains unclear. Germline loops: CDR1 SGHDN, CDR2 FVKESK. V lost 0 bases and J 9 bases, leaving 8 bases between the germline ends. There are 12 residues in the CDR3. CDR3 sequence (DNA): TGTGCCAGCAGCCAAGACCTGGGGTCCCAGTACTTC. Its protein product is CASSQDLGSQYF.

As concerns this clonotype: This may come from a read error, since a much larger clone is one base off. This chain uses TRBV28 with TRBJ2-5; TRBD2 matches 7 bases. The J call may be wrong; the DNA end is better matched by TRBJ2-1. The CDR3 has 16 amino acids. Germline-derived CDR1 and CDR2 are MDHEN and SYDVKM. CDR3 sequence (DNA): TGTGCCAGCAGTCTACAGGTACTAGCGAGAGTAAATGAGCAGTTCTTC. Translating gives CASSLQVLARVNEQFF.

The chain uses TRBV18 and TRBJ1-3; no clear D. V dropped 6 bases and J dropped 3 bases, with 6 bases sitting between them. CDR1 KGHSH and CDR2 LQKENI come from the germline V gene. The CDR3 is 12 amino acids. The CDR3 DNA reads TGTGCCAGCTCCGAAGATGGAAACACCATATATTTT. This sequence encodes CASSEDGNTIYF.

About this clonotype itself: Sequence at one end of the junction differs from germline and may be a read error. The genes are TRBV7-9 and TRBJ1-1, with D uncertain. The length of the CDR3 is 13 residues. Germline CDR1 SEHNR, CDR2 FQNEAQ (reference sequence). The CDR3 bases are TGTGCCAGCAGCTTGGGAGTTAACACTGAAGCTTCCTTT. Translation gives CASSLGVNTEASF.